These 25 T cell receptor beta chains originate from one sample sequenced in a study of CD8+ T cells in alopecia areata. CD4, CD8alpha, NKG2D, NKG2ACE and other markers were used to sort pooled cutaneous lymph node cells. Reverse transcribed after extraction, RNA yielded cDNA as the sequencing template. Libraries were prepared by immunoSEQ multiplex PCR; TCRdb keeps only in-frame clonotypes and omits some of them. The counts give around 300,000 clones, none of them seen only once; 1.2% is held by the top ten. Sequenced input: CD4+ T cells sorted from a lymph node. Receptors originate from a C3H/HeJ mouse with alopecia areata. Mouse strain MHC haplotype: H2-k.

This clone was counted only a few times. Gene names are mouse gene names. The CDR3 end is not reached by the read, which stops 4 residues before it; the germline J gene fills it in. The chain has TRBV13-2 and TRBJ2-1; 13 bases are a match to TRBD2. With V trimmed by 2 bases and J by 4 bases, 3 bases remained unmatched. Germline loops: CDR1 NNHNN, CDR2 SYGAGS (reference sequence). The CDR3 spans 16 residues. Here the CDR3 reads CASGEGTGGGYAEQFF. The sequenced part of the CDR3 DNA is TGTGCCAGCGGTGAAGGGACTGGGGGGGGGTATGCT.

This clone came up many times. Gene names are mouse gene names. The observed sequence ends 4 residues before the CDR3 terminus, with the missing tail filled in from the germline J gene. The same CDR3 arises from other DNA sequences in this sample as well. The chain combines TRBV1 with TRBJ1-2, with 7 bases fitting TRBD1. Germline lookup yields CDR1 NSQYPW and CDR2 LRSPGD (reference sequence). The CDR3 sequence is 13 residues long. The junction had 0 bases not matched to a gene; V was cut back by 3 bases and J by 2 bases. The CDR3 here is CTCSAGQNSDYTF. Partial CDR3 DNA: TGCACCTGCAGTGCGGGACAGAACTCC.

On this clone itself: Any gene name here is a mouse gene name. The read finishes 4 residues shy of the CDR3 end, and the germline J gene is used to complete it. The rearrangement uses TRBV13-1 and TRBJ2-7, with D uncertain. The germline V and J ends were trimmed by 3 bases and 0 bases, with 7 bases remaining between them. This CDR3 has 13 residues. Germline assignment: CDR1 NSHNY and CDR2 SYGAGN. Incomplete CDR3 DNA: TGTGCCAGCAGTGCCAGGAGCTCCTAT. Translation: CASSARSSY. The CDR3, in full, reads CASSARSSYEQYF.

There are a few counts of this clone. Gene names are the mouse ones. The read comes to an end 4 residues before the CDR3 does, leaving the germline J gene to fill in the end. The chain links TRBV5 to TRBJ2-1; 8 bases align to TRBD2. The CDR3 runs 17 residues. CDR1 is LGHNA, CDR2 YNLKQL, per germline (reference sequence). With 0 bases clipped from V and 2 bases from J, the junction kept 6 bases outside the gene matches. CDR3 bases read: TGTGCCAGCAGCCAAGAGAGGCTGGGGGGTGACTATGCT. It yields the protein CASSQERLGGDYA. The full CDR3 is CASSQERLGGDYAEQFF.

This clone was seen more than once but under ten times. Gene names refer to mouse genes. Read sequence stops 4 residues before the CDR3 end, and the germline J gene provides the missing end. This rearrangement joins TRBV1 to TRBJ1-2; D remains unclear. The CDR3 length is 14 residues. Germline V gene data show CDR1 as NSQYPW and CDR2 as LRSPGD (reference sequence). With 3 bases removed from V and 1 base from J, the gap between germline ends came to 9 bases. The sequenced CDR3 bases are TGCACCTGCAGTGCCCAAGACAAAAACTCC. As protein: CTCSAQDKNS. The CDR3 reads in full as CTCSAQDKNSDYTF.

With regard to this clone: A much larger clone lies one base from this, so it may be a read error. Gene and germline names: mouse. Read data end 4 residues before the CDR3 end; the end is taken from the germline J gene. Other nucleotide sequences from this sample produce the same CDR3. The chain recombines TRBV1 with TRBJ2-7; 9 bases are a match to TRBD2. Germline trimming cut 2 bases from V and 0 bases from J; bases unmatched to any gene: 2. The CDR3 length is 15 residues. CDR1 is NSQYPW and CDR2 is LRSPGD in the germline V gene (reference sequence). Partial CDR3 DNA: TGCACCTGCAGTGCACTGGGGGGGAGCTCCTAT. Its translation: CTCSALGGSSY. The whole CDR3 protein is CTCSALGGSSYEQYF. Full variable domain (remainder filled in from reference TRBV1 and TRBJ2-7): VTLLEQNPRWRLVPRGQAVNLRCILKNSQYPWMSWYQQDLQKQLQWLFTLRSPGDKEVKSLPGADYLATRVTDTELRLQVANMSQGRTLYCTCSALGGSSYEQYFGPGTRLTVL.

Worth noting for this clone: Gene names refer to mouse genes. The CDR3 end falls 4 residues outside the read, so it is completed with the germline J gene. The same CDR3 can be traced to other DNA sequences in this sample. The J gene is TRBJ2-1, the V gene TRBV19, with D tentatively TRBD1 (5 bases). Trimming pared 2 bases from V and 1 base from J, leaving 7 bases between. The CDR3 has 14 residues. Germline V gene data show CDR1 as FNHDT and CDR2 as SITEND (reference sequence). The CDR3 bases that were read are TGTGCCAGCAGTATCCGACAGAACTATGCT. It codes for CASSIRQNYA. The complete CDR3 sequence is CASSIRQNYAEQFF.

Notes on this clone: These gene names are mouse names. CDR3 loop: CASSPHWQDTQYF. CDR3 DNA (partial): TGTGCTAGCAGTCCCCACTGGCAAGAC. V is TRBV29 and J is TRBJ2-5; possibly TRBD2 for D (5 bases). Read coverage stops 4 residues before the CDR3 terminus; the germline J gene supplies the remainder. The V end was cut by 5 bases, the J end by 3 bases, with 9 bases between. CDR3 length equals 13 residues. The germline V gene encodes CDR1 MSHET and CDR2 SYDVDS.

A remark on this clone: Each gene name is a mouse one. The read finishes 4 residues shy of the CDR3 end, and the germline J gene is used to complete it. The V call is TRBV5, the J call TRBJ2-5, with TRBD1 matching 8 bases. Germline CDR1 reads LGHNA; CDR2 reads YNLKQL (reference sequence). The junction had 4 bases not matched to a gene; V was cut back by 2 bases and J by 3 bases. CDR3 length equals 15 residues. The sequenced part of the CDR3 DNA is TGTGCCAGCAGCCAACAGGGGGCGCATCAAGAC. This encodes CASSQQGAHQD. The CDR3 reads in full as CASSQQGAHQDTQYF.

Notes on this clone: Mouse germline and gene names are used. The sequenced part of the CDR3 DNA is TGTGCCAGCAGTATACACAGGGGGGGTAACACCGGG. Protein: CASSIHRGGNTG. The entire CDR3 sequence reads CASSIHRGGNTGQLYF. V and J are TRBV19 and TRBJ2-2, with D maybe TRBD1 (8 bases). The read falls 4 residues short of the CDR3 end, and the missing part is taken from the germline J gene. Between the trimmed V and J ends, which lost 1 base and 2 bases, there was a span of 12 bases. CDR3 length: 16 amino acids. Germline values: CDR1 FNHDT, CDR2 SITEND (reference sequence).

This clone has only a few counts. Germline and genes here are mouse. The read terminates 4 residues before the CDR3 end, so the remaining end is supplied by the germline J gene. The chain recombines TRBV13-2 with TRBJ1-2, with D tentatively TRBD1 (6 bases). Germline V gene lookup returns CDR1 NNHNN and CDR2 SYGAGS (reference sequence). The V end lost 1 base, the J end lost 4 bases, and 8 bases lay between the germline ends. This CDR3 is built from 13 residues. CDR3 DNA, as far as it was read: TGTGCCAGCGGTGATCTCAGGGGCTCC. Translated: CASGDLRGS. Given in full, the CDR3 is CASGDLRGSDYTF.

On this clone: Gene and germline names: mouse. The observed sequence ends 4 residues before the CDR3 terminus, with the missing tail filled in from the germline J gene. The same CDR3 also results from other DNA sequences found in this sample. The chain employs TRBV13-1 and TRBJ2-1; TRBD1 agrees at 8 bases. The CDR3 totals 15 residues. With 3 bases clipped from V and 0 bases from J, the junction kept 2 bases outside the gene matches. Germline CDR1 reads NSHNY; CDR2 reads SYGAGN. The CDR3 here is CASSGDRGNYAEQFF. CDR3 DNA (partial): TGTGCCAGCAGTGGTGACAGGGGTAACTATGCT.

This clone was counted a few times. Each gene name is a mouse one. CDR3 sequence reads: CASSERQGTGTYEQYF. The part of the CDR3 DNA that was read is TGTGCCAGCAGTGAACGACAGGGGACGGGTACTTAT. V usage is TRBV13-1 and J usage is TRBJ2-7; 8 bases fit TRBD1. The DNA ends 4 residues before the CDR3 does, and the rest of the CDR3 is filled in from the germline J gene. The germline V gene encodes CDR1 NSHNY and CDR2 SYGAGN. The CDR3 is made up of 16 amino acids.

The table lists this clone with a few counts. Germline and genes here are mouse. The read finishes 4 residues shy of the CDR3 end, and the germline J gene is used to complete it. This chain connects TRBV31 to TRBJ2-2; 8 bases align to TRBD1. This CDR3 contains 14 residues. The V gene end was trimmed by 2 bases and the J gene end by 1 base; junction bases not matched to a gene: 0. Per germline, CDR1 GKSSPN and CDR2 SITVG. The CDR3 sequence is CAWSDRGNTGQLYF. The DNA read from the CDR3 is TGTGCCTGGAGTGACAGGGGAAACACCGGG.

Concerning this clone: All gene names here are mouse names. The sequenced fragment ends 4 residues before the CDR3 boundary, so the rest is inferred from the germline J gene. The V and J genes are TRBV13-3 and TRBJ2-7; tentative D call: TRBD1 (5 bases). Germline V CDR1 and CDR2: NNHDY, SYVADS. The CDR3 is made up of 13 amino acids. CDR3: CASSAISRDEQYF. CDR3 bases read: TGTGCCAGCAGTGCCATCTCCAGGGAT.

The table lists this clone with a few counts. Gene names refer to mouse genes. The CDR3 loop is CASRQGYYNSPLYF. Incomplete CDR3 DNA: TGTGCCAGCAGACAGGGGTACTATAATTCGCCC. The chain recombines TRBV13-3 with TRBJ1-6; TRBD1 matches 7 bases. The CDR3 end falls 3 residues outside the read, so it is completed with the germline J gene. TRBJ1-6 is given ORF status, its function remaining uncertain. Germline V gene data show CDR1 as NNHDY and CDR2 as SYVADS. This CDR3 is built from 14 residues. V trimming: 5 bases; J trimming: 3 bases; junction bases outside the gene matches: 2.

In its sample, this clone was seen a few times. Mouse germline and gene names are used. The CDR3 end falls 4 residues outside the read, so it is completed with the germline J gene. In the same sample, other DNA sequences code for this CDR3. This rearrangement joins TRBV19 to TRBJ2-1, with 8 positions matching TRBD2. Looked up from germline, CDR1 is FNHDT and CDR2 is SITEND (reference sequence). The trim removed 4 bases at V and 1 base at J, leaving 4 bases unmatched. The CDR3 sequence is 15 residues long. CDR3 in amino acids: CASSLGLGNYAEQFF. CDR3 DNA (partial): TGTGCCAGCAGTCTCGGACTGGGAAACTATGCT.

This clone was seen a few times. Each gene name is a mouse one. The sequence runs out 4 residues before the end of the CDR3; the remainder is reconstructed from the germline J gene. The same CDR3 arises from other DNA sequences in this sample as well. The chain carries TRBV19 and TRBJ2-3; a weak D match, TRBD1 (6 bases). This CDR3 region has 15 residues. The V end lost 2 bases, the J end lost 0 bases, and 10 bases lay between the germline ends. Germline V CDR1 and CDR2: FNHDT, SITEND (reference sequence). The CDR3 region is CASSISGTSAETLYF. CDR3 DNA, as far as it was read: TGTGCCAGCAGTATTTCCGGGACAAGTGCAGAA. Based on the CDR3 plus reference TRBV19 and TRBJ2-3, the full variable domain is GGIITQTPKFLIGQEGQKLTLKCQQNFNHDTMYWYRQDSGKGLRLIYYSITENDLQKGDLSEGYDASREKKSSFSLTVTSAQKNEMAVFLCASSISGTSAETLYFGSGTRLTVL.

This clone was seen a handful of times. The genes are named according to mouse. Read data end 4 residues before the CDR3 end; the end is taken from the germline J gene. The chain employs TRBV13-3 and TRBJ1-2; 8 positions match TRBD1. This CDR3 region has 14 residues. In germline, CDR1 is NNHDY, CDR2 SYVADS. V trimming: 3 bases; J trimming: 3 bases; junction bases outside the gene matches: 4. The CDR3 loop is CASSAGGRDSDYTF. CDR3 DNA, as far as it was read: TGTGCCAGCAGTGCAGGGGGCAGGGACTCC.

This clone was detected a few times. Mouse gene names and germline throughout. Sequencing ends 4 residues short of the CDR3 end; the germline J gene provides the rest. The chain recombines TRBV19 with TRBJ2-7, with D possibly matching TRBD1 (6 bases). CDR1 and CDR2 (germline): FNHDT, SITEND (reference sequence). The CDR3 has 13 amino acids. The CDR3 is CASRDSGQYEQYF. The covered CDR3 bases are TGTGCCAGCAGAGACTCGGGACAATAT.

The table lists this clone with a few counts. Gene names and germline refer to mouse. The read falls 4 residues short of the CDR3 end, and the missing part is taken from the germline J gene. J is TRBJ2-7 and V is TRBV19; unclear D gene. Between the trimmed V and J ends, which lost 0 bases and 3 bases, there was a span of 10 bases. The CDR3 contains 14 residues. The germline CDR1 and CDR2 sequences are FNHDT and SITEND (reference sequence). CDR3 DNA, as far as it was read: TGTGCCAGCAGTATAGGGGAAAAAAACTAT. This gives the protein CASSIGEKNY. The full CDR3 protein reads CASSIGEKNYEQYF.

This clone appeared a few times. Gene names denote mouse genes. Read coverage stops 4 residues before the CDR3 terminus; the germline J gene supplies the remainder. This sequence joins TRBV1 and TRBJ2-5; D not certain. The germline V and J ends were trimmed by 4 bases and 1 base, with 9 bases remaining between them. Per the germline V gene, CDR1 is NSQYPW and CDR2 is LRSPGD (reference sequence). The CDR3 loop spans 14 amino acids. CDR3 sequence: CTCSGPQDQDTQYF. The sequenced CDR3 bases are TGCACCTGCAGTGGACCCCAGGACCAAGAC.

This clone was found a few times. Gene names refer to mouse genes. The CDR3 is cut off 4 residues early in the read; its end comes from the germline J gene. J is TRBJ2-1 and V is TRBV13-2; D not certain. Germline-derived CDR1 and CDR2 are NNHNN and SYGAGS (reference sequence). Between the trimmed V and J ends, which lost 0 bases and 4 bases, there was a span of 8 bases. This CDR3 comprises 14 residues. The CDR3 DNA, read in part, is TGTGCCAGCGGTGATGCAACTTATTATGCT. It translates to CASGDATYYA. The whole CDR3 protein is CASGDATYYAEQFF.

Turning to this clone: Any gene name here is a mouse gene name. The sequence runs out 4 residues before the end of the CDR3; the remainder is reconstructed from the germline J gene. The chain recombines TRBV13-1 with TRBJ2-1; 12 bases are a match to TRBD1. The germline V gene encodes CDR1 NSHNY and CDR2 SYGAGN. The CDR3 runs 17 residues. Here the CDR3 reads CASSDPSGTGGRAEQFF. CDR3 DNA (partial): TGTGCCAGCAGTGACCCCTCCGGGACAGGGGGCCGGGCT.

This clone was found a few times. Genes here carry mouse names. Read data end 4 residues before the CDR3 end; the end is taken from the germline J gene. The J gene is TRBJ2-3, the V gene TRBV13-3, with 11 bases fitting TRBD1. The CDR3 is made up of 16 amino acids. Losses at the gene ends were 0 bases for V and 2 bases for J; bases not matched to a gene: 2. Germline values: CDR1 NNHDY, CDR2 SYVADS. CDR3: CASSDGTGGIAETLYF. The sequenced part of the CDR3 DNA is TGTGCCAGCAGTGATGGGACAGGGGGCATTGCAGAA.